This passage covers 5 T cell receptor beta chains from one sample sequenced in a study of T cells in Graves' hyperthyroidism and ophthalmopathy. Amplified TCR beta CDR3 regions derived from RNA transcripts. Researchers ran a first-round RT-PCR on the TCR CDR3 using the HTBI primer set. Using its own MiXCR run on the multiplex PCR reads, TCRdb lists one record per CDR3 protein. Of 400,000 to 600,000 distinct CDR3 sequences listed, about 15% are singletons. Sequenced input: blood. The receptors were gathered from a woman aged 25 to 39 with Graves' ophthalmopathy.

This clonotype has ten or more counts. The J gene is TRBJ1-2, the V gene TRBV12-3 or TRBV12-4; D might be TRBD1 (5 bases). V was clipped by 5 bases and J by 7 bases, with 14 bases between them. CDR3 length equals 13 residues. The CDR3 loop is CASSDPIGAGYTF. The CDR3 DNA follows: TGTGCCAGCAGTGATCCCATAGGGGCTGGCTACACCTTC.

Many counts were recorded for this clonotype. This chain links TRBV28 with TRBJ1-2; the D gene is possibly TRBD1 (6 bases). Trimming cost V 6 bases and J 4 bases, with 24 bases left between them. Germline lookup yields CDR1 MDHEN and CDR2 SYDVKM. The CDR3 length is 17 residues. CDR3 bases: TGTGCCAGCAGGAGGGGGGGTAGAGCCGGAGCACCCTATGGCTACACCTTC. This translates into CASRRGGRAGAPYGYTF.

About this clonotype itself: A read error may be the cause here, since a much bigger clone is one base away. The V gene is TRBV20-1, the J gene TRBJ2-7; D might be TRBD2 (6 bases). The CDR3 runs to 12 residues. Germline CDR1 DFQATT, CDR2 SNEGSKA (reference sequence). The CDR3 DNA reads TGCAGTGCTCGGGGTGGGACTTACGGGCAGTACTTC. It codes for CSARGGTYGQYF.

The chain joins TRBV10-3 to TRBJ1-2; 9 bases line up with TRBD1. Looked up from germline, CDR1 is ENHRY and CDR2 is SYGVKD. This CDR3 comprises 14 residues. Trimming cost V 6 bases and J 2 bases; bases outside gene matches: 4. The CDR3 coding sequence is TGTGCCATCAGCCCGGACAGGGGAAACTATGGCTACACCTTC. It is translated as CAISPDRGNYGYTF.

The genes are TRBV6-5 and TRBJ1-2; 7 bases fit TRBD1. The CDR3 length is 17 residues. The J segment lost 2 bases and the V segment lost 0 bases, leaving 9 bases of the junction unmatched. CDR1 is MNHEY and CDR2 is SVGAGI in the germline V gene. The CDR3 spells CASSYSASEGANYGYTF. CDR3 nucleotides: TGTGCCAGCAGTTACTCCGCGTCTGAGGGGGCGAACTATGGCTACACCTTC.